Presented here are 3 T cell receptor beta chains from one specimen sequenced in a study of cytomegalovirus exposure and HLA in healthy donors. Clones were read by immunoSEQ multiplex PCR, and TCRdb kept only the in-frame ones, dropping some. This table has 150,000 or so clones, 94% appearing once. The sequenced material came from PBMCs. These receptors came from a man aged 18 to 35 in good health and CMV-seropositive.

The chain recombines TRBV19 with TRBJ2-7; 8 bases fit TRBD2. Germline CDR1 LNHDA, CDR2 SQIVND (reference sequence). This CDR3 comprises 14 residues. Trimming cost V 6 bases and J 2 bases; bases outside gene matches: 6. CDR3 bases: TGTGCCAGTAGCCCGACTAGCGTTACCTACGAGCAGTACTTC. It is translated as CASSPTSVTYEQYF.

Comments on this clone: Relative to the germline gene, one junction end is altered; a read error may explain this. The chain recombines TRBV7-7 with TRBJ2-3, with TRBD2 identical over 14 bases. CDR1 SSHAT and CDR2 FNYEAQ come from the germline V gene (reference sequence). The CDR3 contains 19 residues. The CDR3 DNA reads as TGTGCTAGCAGCTTTCTCCCACCGGGACTAGCGGGAGCCTCAGATACGCAGTATTTT. It is translated as CASSFLPPGLAGASDTQYF. Filled out from reference TRBV7-7 and TRBJ2-3, the complete variable domain reads GAGVSQSPRYKVTKRGQDVTLRCDPISSHATLYWYQQALGQGPEFLTYFNYEAQPDKSGLPSDRFSAERPEGSISTLTIQRTEQRDSAMYRCASSFLPPGLAGASDTQYFGPGTRLTVL.

The rearrangement links TRBV19 to TRBJ1-1; a possible D gene is TRBD1 (5 bases). The germline V gene has CDR1 LNHDA and CDR2 SQIVND (reference sequence). V was pared by 4 bases and J by 4 bases, with 16 bases between. CDR3 length: 15 residues. CDR3 nucleotides: TGTGCCAGTAGTACCCCACAGTTCCAGGGCACTGAAGCTTTCTTT. Its translation: CASSTPQFQGTEAFF. Full variable domain (remainder filled in from reference TRBV19 and TRBJ1-1): DGGITQSPKYLFRKEGQNVTLSCEQNLNHDAMYWYRQDPGQGLRLIYYSQIVNDFQKGDIAEGYSVSREKKESFPLTVTSAQKNPTAFYLCASSTPQFQGTEAFFGQGTRLTVV.